Here is one T cell receptor beta chain with its context. Original analysis: Cell counts per sample came from amplifying reference gene primers. The table came from immunoSEQ multiplex PCR; TCRdb's copy has only in-frame clones and leaves some out. D and trimming come from the DNA, and the V and J calls and clone size come from that table. The sample includes approximately 100,000 clones, 65% to 90% seen only once; the top ten take 4% to 6%. The CDR3 has 14 amino acids. The V segment lost 4 bases and the J segment 4 bases; nucleotides outside the gene matches: 6. Per germline, CDR1 SQVTM and CDR2 ANQGSEA. This specimen belongs to a study of blood T cell repertoires in COVID-19. About the research overall: PBMCs, B-cell-depleted T cells, or T cells were the source of the cDNA or gDNA that made up the material.

Sequenced material: peripheral blood. The source of this sequence is a man in his 60s with acute or convalescent COVID-19. The rearrangement joins TRBV29-1 to TRBJ2-1; 8 positions agree with TRBD1. The CDR3 region is CSVVGDRPYNEQFF. The DNA for the CDR3 is TGCAGCGTTGTAGGGGACAGGCCTTACAATGAGCAGTTCTTC.